Below are 25 T cell receptor beta chains sequenced from a single sample in a study of monozygotic twins with inflammatory bowel disease. From its re-call of the 5' RACE reads, TCRdb lists each CDR3 protein once, without DNA. The repertoire table contains approximately 160,000 distinct CDR3 sequences. The specimen was blood. These receptors were collected from a human donor with ulcerative colitis or Crohn's disease, or a healthy co-twin of an affected twin (not recorded which).

This rearrangement joins TRBV5-6 to TRBJ2-5; TCRdb reports TRBD1, a call that lacks DNA to check it against. Germline V gene sequence: CDR1 SGHDT, CDR2 YYEEEE. This CDR3 is 13 amino acids long. The CDR3 loop is CASSFPVGETQYF. The full variable domain, with the rest looked up from reference TRBV5-6 and TRBJ2-5, is DAGVTQSPTHLIKTRGQQVTLRCSPKSGHDTVSWYQQALGQGPQFIFQYYEEEERQRGNFPDRFSGHQFPNYSSELNVNALLLGDSALYLCASSFPVGETQYFGPGTRLLVL.

V and J are TRBV10-2 and TRBJ2-2; the TCRdb call, TRBD1, lacks DNA for checking. The germline V gene encodes CDR1 WSHSY and CDR2 SAAADI. The length of the CDR3 is 13 residues. CDR3 sequence reads: CASSERARGELFF.

The chain uses TRBV15 and TRBJ2-3; TCRdb picks TRBD2, but there is no DNA to check that call. Germline CDR1 reads LNHNV; CDR2 reads YYDKDF (reference sequence). The CDR3 totals 17 residues. The CDR3 sequence is CATSRKIGTSGMDTQYF.

The chain joins TRBV5-1 to TRBJ2-3; no DNA is available, so the TRBD1 call from TCRdb remains unchecked. Germline CDR1 SGHRS, CDR2 YFSETQ. The CDR3 is 16 residues long. Here the CDR3 reads CASSLTGTVNTDTQYF. The complete variable domain, with remaining parts taken from reference TRBV5-1 and TRBJ2-3, reads KAGVTQTPRYLIKTRGQQVTLSCSPISGHRSVSWYQQTPGQGLQFLFEYFSETQRNKGNFPGRFSGRQFSNSRSEMNVSTLELGDSALYLCASSLTGTVNTDTQYFGPGTRLTVL.

The chain joins TRBV20-1 to TRBJ2-5; with no DNA, the TCRdb D assignment of TRBD2 cannot be verified. The CDR3 spans 17 residues. The germline CDR1 and CDR2 sequences are DFQATT and SNEGSKA (reference sequence). The CDR3 sequence: CSGAPTSGRGTEETQYF.

The chain recombines TRBV6-6 with TRBJ1-1; as DNA is missing, the TRBD1 call by TCRdb cannot be tested. CDR1 and CDR2 from the germline V gene are MNHNY and SVGAGI (reference sequence). CDR3 length equals 13 residues. CDR3 loop: CASSYLEGVIAFF.

V usage is TRBV11-2 and J usage is TRBJ2-3; the D call of TRBD2 rests on TCRdb alone, since no DNA is present to check it. CDR3 length: 18 amino acids. Germline V gives CDR1 SGHAT, CDR2 FQNNGV. CDR3 sequence reads: CASSKGSNSGRATDTQYF.

The chain has TRBV28 and TRBJ2-1; the TRBD2 assignment by TCRdb is unverifiable without DNA. This CDR3 is 18 amino acids long. CDR1 and CDR2 (germline): MDHEN, SYDVKM. CDR3 residues: CASSSLGLAGGRDNEQFF.

The rearrangement uses TRBV7-6 and TRBJ2-1; TCRdb's assignment of TRBD2 cannot be checked, as there is no DNA. CDR1 and CDR2 (germline): SGHVS, FNYEAQ. This CDR3 is 19 amino acids long. CDR3 sequence reads: CASSPLHGRASNSYNEQFF.

The rearrangement links TRBV5-1 to TRBJ2-7; without DNA, the TCRdb call of TRBD2 cannot be checked. Germline V lookup: CDR1 SGHRS, CDR2 YFSETQ. The CDR3 sequence is 15 residues long. CDR3 region: CASSFRTSGSYEQYF.

This chain uses TRBV20-1 with TRBJ2-5; TCRdb's D gene call, TRBD2, goes unchecked for lack of DNA. There are 14 residues in the CDR3. In germline, CDR1 is DFQATT, CDR2 SNEGSKA (reference sequence). This CDR3 reads CSAIPSGLRETQYF.

The J gene is TRBJ2-1, the V gene TRBV9; absent DNA, TCRdb's TRBD2 call cannot be checked. The CDR3 runs to 16 residues. The V gene's germline CDR1 is SGDLS and CDR2 YYNGEE. This chain's CDR3 is CASSVRLAGGYNEQFF.

This chain links TRBV27 with TRBJ2-5; checking the TCRdb D call of TRBD2 is not possible without DNA. The CDR3 consists of 17 residues. CDR1 and CDR2 from the germline V gene are MNHEY and SMNVEV (reference sequence). The CDR3 here is CASSFNGRAFGQETQYF.

The chain uses TRBV12-3 or TRBV12-4 and TRBJ1-2; the TCRdb D gene call, TRBD1, has no DNA to confirm it. The CDR3 loop spans 16 amino acids. CDR3 in amino acids: CASSPITRTGLYGYTF.

The chain couples TRBV12-3 or TRBV12-4 to TRBJ2-7; TCRdb names TRBD1, which stays unverified in the absence of DNA. The length of the CDR3 is 14 residues. CDR3 protein: CASSFKGATYEQYF.

This chain joins TRBV19 and TRBJ1-3. The CDR3 is made up of 12 amino acids. Germline loops: CDR1 LNHDA, CDR2 SQIVND (reference sequence). This CDR3 is CASSASGNTIYF.

The chain couples TRBV7-2 to TRBJ1-6. The germline CDR1 and CDR2 sequences are SGHTA and FQGNSA. The CDR3 extends over 12 amino acids. The chain's CDR3 is CASSLNRAPLHF.

V gene TRBV3-1 combines with J gene TRBJ2-7; lacking DNA, the TRBD1 call made by TCRdb goes unchecked. The CDR3 covers 15 residues. CDR1 is LGHDT and CDR2 is YNNKEL in the germline V gene (reference sequence). CDR3 protein: CASSHDRDSLYEQYF.

This sequence joins TRBV7-8 and TRBJ2-3; TCRdb's D call, TRBD1, is unchecked because there is no DNA. The CDR3 has 18 residues. CDR1 and CDR2 from the germline V gene are SGHVS and FQNEAQ. The CDR3 reads CASSPRMDRVPNTDTQYF.

V and J are TRBV7-2 and TRBJ2-3. This CDR3 has 15 amino acids. Germline V gives CDR1 SGHTA, CDR2 FQGNSA. This CDR3 reads CASSLVAGFTDTQYF.

The V and J genes are TRBV3-1 and TRBJ2-1; the D gene TCRdb calls, TRBD1, cannot be checked with no DNA. CDR3 length: 18 amino acids. Germline V CDR1 and CDR2: LGHDT, YNNKEL (reference sequence). The CDR3 reads CASSQVAGVGLSYNEQFF.

V gene TRBV10-2 combines with J gene TRBJ2-1; the D gene TCRdb calls, TRBD2, cannot be checked with no DNA. This CDR3 region has 14 residues. Germline CDR1 WSHSY, CDR2 SAAADI. CDR3 amino acids: CASSPGTSYNEQFF.

V and J are TRBV5-4 and TRBJ2-3. The CDR3 is 14 amino acids. Germline values: CDR1 SGHNT, CDR2 YYREEE (reference sequence). The CDR3 protein is CASSSVTSTDTQYF.

The chain is built from TRBV7-9 and TRBJ1-1; the D gene TCRdb calls, TRBD1, cannot be checked with no DNA. Looked up from germline, CDR1 is SEHNR and CDR2 is FQNEAQ (reference sequence). There are 12 residues in the CDR3. The chain's CDR3 is CASSSQGNEAFF.

CDR3 sequence: CSVEGGVIWDGYTF. This rearrangement joins TRBV29-1 to TRBJ1-2. The germline V gene encodes CDR1 SQVTM and CDR2 ANQGSEA. The CDR3 length is 14 residues.